Described below is a single T cell receptor beta chain sequence and its context. The source of the sample is a study of CD8 T cells in Susac syndrome. Losses at the gene ends were 3 bases for V and 6 bases for J; bases not matched to a gene: 0. The CDR3 runs 13 residues. Per germline, CDR1 DFQATT and CDR2 SNEGSKA (reference sequence). Random hexamers were used to reverse transcribe the RNA input (about 0.5 to 1 ug). TCRdb passed the immunoSEQ multiplex PCR reads through MiXCR, listing each CDR3 protein once. This sample has under 250,000 distinct CDR3 sequences, with approximately 94% found just once. Blood CD8+ and CD4+ T cells underwent high-throughput TCR beta sequencing.

Source material: CD4+ T cells from PBMCs. The receptor was derived from a human donor with Susac syndrome. V and J are TRBV20-1 and TRBJ1-4; 11 positions match TRBD1. The CDR3 coding sequence is TGCAGTGCTAGGGACAGGGGGCATGAAAAACTGTTTTTT. This translates into CSARDRGHEKLFF.